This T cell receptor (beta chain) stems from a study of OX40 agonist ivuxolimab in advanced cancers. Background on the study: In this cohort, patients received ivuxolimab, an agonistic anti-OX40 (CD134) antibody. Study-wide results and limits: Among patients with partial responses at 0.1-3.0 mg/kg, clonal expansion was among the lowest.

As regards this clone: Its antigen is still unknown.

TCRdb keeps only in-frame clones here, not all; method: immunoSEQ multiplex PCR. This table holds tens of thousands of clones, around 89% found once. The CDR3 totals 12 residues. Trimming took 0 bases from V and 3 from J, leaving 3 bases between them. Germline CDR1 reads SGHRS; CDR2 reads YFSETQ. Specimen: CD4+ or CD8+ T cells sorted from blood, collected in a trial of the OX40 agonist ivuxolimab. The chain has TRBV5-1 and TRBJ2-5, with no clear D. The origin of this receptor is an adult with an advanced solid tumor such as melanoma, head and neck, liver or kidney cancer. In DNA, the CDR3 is TGCGCCAGCAGCTTGGGAGAAGAGACCCAGTACTTC. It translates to CASSLGEETQYF.